This T cell receptor beta chain came from a study of metastatic and nonmetastatic thyroid tumors. No patient had received any treatment before thyroid surgery. TCRdb used MiXCR to call clones anew from the PCR reads. The sample contains 15,000 to 18,000 clones, 23% of which appear only once. The CDR3 is 14 amino acids. CDR1 is SEHNR and CDR2 is FQNEAQ in the germline V gene (reference sequence). The germline V and J ends were trimmed by 6 bases and 2 bases, with 13 bases remaining between them. J is TRBJ1-1 and V is TRBV7-9; D not certain. The source material was tumor tissue. This clonotype was obtained from a female donor with papillary thyroid cancer or a benign thyroid nodule (not recorded which). Some clones in this sample may be carry-over from other donors' samples. The CDR3 here is CASRPPWFNTEAFF. CDR3 coding DNA: TGTGCCAGCAGACCCCCGTGGTTTAACACTGAAGCTTTCTTT.